Presented here are 2 T cell receptor beta chains from one specimen sequenced in a study of T cells after yellow fever vaccination (dated by TCRdb to the late 2010s). The treatment or condition label for this specimen denotes: live attenuated yellow fever vaccine strain. Libraries were prepared through 5' RACE. Instrument on record: Illumina HiSeq 2500. TCRdb trimmed the raw reads at Q25, called clones with MiXCR and kept productive beta chains. Each entry is one CDR3 protein sequence, shown with its most common DNA and genes. The sample table holds 300,000 to 450,000 distinct CDR3 sequences, of which 6.2% were seen once. 14% to 15% of the sample is held by the ten biggest clonotypes. The specimen was PBMCs, collected 5 days after the yellow fever booster vaccination. These TCRs come from a man aged 25 to 45 who received the YFV17D yellow fever vaccine.

This clonotype was counted ten times or more. This chain links TRBV30 with TRBJ1-2; D remains unclear. The germline V and J ends were trimmed by 0 bases and 6 bases, with 14 bases remaining between them. This CDR3 is built from 14 residues. From germline, CDR1 is GTSNPN and CDR2 SVGIG (reference sequence). CDR3 loop: CAWSVISETHGYTF. The CDR3 DNA follows: TGTGCCTGGAGTGTAATTTCGGAAACCCATGGCTACACCTTC.

A single count supports this clonotype. The gene calls are TRBV12-3 or TRBV12-4 and TRBJ2-1, with a possible D match to TRBD2 (6 bases). The V end lost 7 bases, the J end lost 9 bases, and 25 bases lay between the germline ends. The CDR3 has 16 residues. The CDR3 loop is CASTTGGARGRGEQFF. DNA of the CDR3: TGTGCCAGCACCACAGGAGGGGCCCGCGGGCGGGGTGAGCAGTTCTTC.